The rows below give T cell receptor beta chains drawn from one sample of a study of blood T cell repertoires in COVID-19. The method was immunoSEQ multiplex PCR; TCRdb's version includes in-frame clones alone and lacks a portion of them. The data show a few hundred thousand clones, more than 85% seen once. Material for sequencing was peripheral blood. These receptors were obtained from a man aged 55 to 70 with acute or convalescent COVID-19. CDR3s include the opening cysteine and the closing phenylalanine or tryptophan. The D gene is left open where the match is weak. Part of the rows lack a size; the others show once, few, many or a class for expanded clones.

D: TRBD2; J: TRBJ2-1; size: .; V: TRBV9; DNA: TGTGCCAGCACGGTACTAGCGGGGCCGGGCAATGAGCAGTTCTTC; CDR3: CASTVLAGPGNEQFF
D: TRBD1; J: TRBJ1-3; size: .; V: TRBV19; DNA: TGTGCCAGTAGTATGGACAGGGGGGTCTCTGGAAACACCATATATTTT; CDR3: CASSMDRGVSGNTIYF
D: TRBD1; J: TRBJ1-2; size: .; V: TRBV11-2; DNA: TGTGCCAGCAGCTTAGACCAGGGGGCGCGTATCTATGGCTACACCTTC; CDR3: CASSLDQGARIYGYTF
D: TRBD2; J: TRBJ2-3; size: .; V: TRBV5-1; DNA: TGCGCCAGCAGCTTGGGGCGGGGGGTCCAGAGTCGCACAGATACGCAGTATTTT; CDR3: CASSLGRGVQSRTDTQYF
D: .; J: TRBJ1-1; size: .; V: TRBV5-8; DNA: TGTGCCAGCAGCCTATCGGCAGGAACCACTGAAGCTTTCTTT; CDR3: CASSLSAGTTEAFF
D: .; J: TRBJ1-3; size: .; V: TRBV7-3; DNA: TGTGCCAGCAGCTTAACGGGCTCGGCTGGAAACACCATATATTTT; CDR3: CASSLTGSAGNTIYF
D: .; J: TRBJ1-3; size: .; V: TRBV7-8; DNA: TGTGCCAGCAGCCTGCAGGGCCTCTCCTCTGGAAACACCATATATTTT; CDR3: CASSLQGLSSGNTIYF
D: .; J: TRBJ1-2; size: .; V: TRBV2; DNA: TGTGCCAGTCGCCGAGGGGGTCCTGGCTACACCTTC; CDR3: CASRRGGPGYTF
D: TRBD2; J: TRBJ2-1; size: .; V: TRBV4-2; DNA: TGTGCCAGCAGCCAACCTAAGCGGGGGCGCGGTCACAATGAGCAGTTCTTC; CDR3: CASSQPKRGRGHNEQFF
D: TRBD1; J: TRBJ1-5; size: .; V: TRBV28; DNA: TGTGCCAGCAGTGGGCTGGGACAGCCTAATCAGCCCCAGCATTTT; CDR3: CASSGLGQPNQPQHF
D: TRBD2; J: TRBJ2-3; size: .; V: TRBV3-1/TRBV3-2; DNA: TGTGCCAGCAGCCTCGGACTAGCGGGGAGGAGCACAGATACGCAGTATTTT; CDR3: CASSLGLAGRSTDTQYF
D: .; J: TRBJ2-3; size: .; V: TRBV6-2/TRBV6-3; DNA: TGTGCCAGCAGTTATGATAGTCCAGGGAAGTCAGATACGCAGTATTTT; CDR3: CASSYDSPGKSDTQYF
D: TRBD1; J: TRBJ1-3; size: few; V: TRBV19; DNA: TGTGCCACTTACTCCGGGACAGGGGACTCCTCTGGAAACACCATATATTTT; CDR3: CATYSGTGDSSGNTIYF
D: .; J: TRBJ1-1; size: .; V: TRBV7-6; DNA: TGTGCCAGCAGCCCAGGGGTTGGTAGGGCAGAAGGGGTGAGGACTGAAGCTTTCTTT; CDR3: CASSPGVGRAEGVRTEAFF
D: .; J: TRBJ1-5; size: .; V: TRBV6-5; DNA: TGTGCCAGCAGTAGCAGGGCACGGGATCAGCCCCAGCATTTT; CDR3: CASSSRARDQPQHF
D: .; J: TRBJ1-2; size: .; V: TRBV7-9; DNA: TGTGCCAGCAGCTCCTACCTGGTGGGGAGCTATGGCTACACCTTC; CDR3: CASSSYLVGSYGYTF
D: TRBD1; J: TRBJ1-6; size: .; V: TRBV9; DNA: TGTGCCAGCAGCCCACACGACAGGGCTAATTCACCCCTCCACTTT; CDR3: CASSPHDRANSPLHF
D: .; J: TRBJ1-2; size: .; V: TRBV28; DNA: TGTGCCAGCAACGAGACAGCCTATGGCTACACCTTC; CDR3: CASNETAYGYTF
D: TRBD1; J: TRBJ2-7; size: .; V: TRBV7-2; DNA: TGTGCCAGCAGCCCCCCGGGACAGCGAGACTACGAGCAGTACTTC; CDR3: CASSPPGQRDYEQYF
D: TRBD1; J: TRBJ2-5; size: .; V: TRBV28; DNA: TGTGCCAGCAGCACCGGGACAGGGGGGCGAGAGACCCAGTACTTC; CDR3: CASSTGTGGRETQYF
D: .; J: TRBJ1-2; size: .; V: TRBV28; DNA: TGTGCCAGCAGTTATCCGGGGAGGGATCGTGATGGCTACACCTTC; CDR3: CASSYPGRDRDGYTF
D: .; J: TRBJ2-4; size: .; V: TRBV25-1; DNA: TGTGCCAGCAGCAAGGAAGGGGGGGCCTCGGCCAAAAACATTCAGTACTTC; CDR3: CASSKEGGASAKNIQYF